This T cell receptor beta chain derives from a study of T cell repertoires in cytomegalovirus infection (dated by TCRdb to between 2018 and 2020). For the study in its entirety: Recently identified HLA-C-restricted CMV epitopes, whose presentation resists viral immunomodulation, were targeted by peptide stimulations together with well-studied HLA-B-restricted epitopes. Because public TCR beta signatures pointed to carriage of CMV infection together with the matching HLA type, the HLA type of each donor mattered for the analysis. Results and caveats for the whole study, not just this receptor: In both this cohort and an independent cohort of more than 350 donors, the cumulative frequency of public TCR beta family members distinguished carriers of CMV infection plus the relevant HLA type. In the ex vivo response, HLA-C-restricted CMV-specific TCR beta clonotypes were dominant, and in two of eight donors the single most frequent clonotype came from this HLA-C-restricted group.

Spanning cysteine to phenylalanine, the CDR3 consists of 17 amino acids. The only DNA kept is the CDR3, 51 bases in frame from the first base. Trimmed from V: 2 bases; trimmed from J: 5 bases; junction bases lacking a gene match: 10. As encoded in the germline V gene, CDR1 is MGHRA while CDR2 is YSYEKL. Instrument on record: Illumina HiSeq 1500. Through fastp at Q25 and MiXCR, TCRdb rebuilt clones from the public reads, retaining in-frame beta chains. Here each entry gathers all rows of one CDR3 protein and keeps the most common genes and DNA. Present in this sample are roughly 920,000 distinct CDR3 sequences, roughly 31% of which were seen just once. Jointly, the top ten make up about 14% of the sample. In the paper's terms, the treatment or condition label means: in vitro stimulation with specific CMV peptide epitopes to enrich CMV-specific T cells. Comment on this clonotype: No antigen is known for it. Base qualities are not recorded, but no much larger clone differs from it by a single base.

Recombination joined TRBV4-1 with TRBJ2-1; 9 junctional bases match TRBD2. This sequence originates from a human donor in good health (CMV status not recorded). Some clones in this sample may be carry-over from other donors' samples. The starting material was cultured CD8+ T cells from PBMCs, obtained from culture after CMV antigen stimulation. CDR3 sequence: CASSQRATSGPHNEQFF. At the DNA level, the sequence is TGCGCCAGCAGCCAACGGGCGACTAGCGGACCACACAATGAGCAGTTCTTC.